The 6 T cell receptor beta chains listed next were all sequenced from one sample in a study of OX40 agonist ivuxolimab in advanced cancers. Generated by immunoSEQ multiplex PCR, the TCRdb table keeps only in-frame clones and is missing some. The data contain tens of thousands of clones, approximately 86% of them seen just once; the ten biggest clones take up around 2%. The sequences come from CD4+ or CD8+ T cells sorted from blood, collected in a trial of the OX40 agonist ivuxolimab. These receptors originate from an adult with an advanced solid tumor such as melanoma, head and neck, liver or kidney cancer.

This chain connects TRBV5-1 to TRBJ2-7; TRBD1 matches at 10 bases. Germline values: CDR1 SGHRS, CDR2 YFSETQ. Trimming at V came to 1 base and at J to 6 bases, leaving 4 bases not matched to a gene. This CDR3 region has 14 residues. CDR3 sequence reads: CASSLWTGGGEQYF. The CDR3 DNA follows: TGCGCCAGCAGCTTGTGGACAGGGGGAGGCGAGCAGTACTTC.

V is TRBV9 and J is TRBJ2-2, with 10 bases fitting TRBD2. With V trimmed by 4 bases and J by 1 base, 7 bases remained unmatched. The CDR3 loop spans 17 amino acids. Germline CDR1 SGDLS, CDR2 YYNGEE. DNA of the CDR3: TGTGCCAGCAGCCCGCGACTAGCGGGTTTGAACACCGGGGAGCTGTTTTTT. Its protein is CASSPRLAGLNTGELFF.

The chain has TRBV5-1 and TRBJ1-1; 8 bases map to TRBD1. This CDR3 contains 14 residues. The germline V gene has CDR1 SGHRS and CDR2 YFSETQ. The junction had 1 base not matched to a gene; V was cut back by 0 bases and J by 3 bases. The CDR3 DNA reads TGCGCCAGCAGCTTGGGGGGACAGGACACTGAAGCTTTCTTT. Its translation: CASSLGGQDTEAFF.

The V gene is TRBV27, the J gene TRBJ1-5; no clear D gene. The CDR3 is 13 amino acids. Looked up from germline, CDR1 is MNHEY and CDR2 is SMNVEV (reference sequence). Trimming pared 4 bases from V and 1 base from J, leaving 5 bases between. The CDR3 region has the DNA TGTGCCAGCAGTTGGAGGAGCAATCAGCCCCAGCATTTT. Translation: CASSWRSNQPQHF.

The genes are TRBV7-3 and TRBJ2-2; D is possibly TRBD1 (6 bases). The V gene lost 3 bases and the J gene lost 2 bases, with 7 bases spanning the gap. Germline V lookup: CDR1 SGHTA, CDR2 FQGTGA. The CDR3 totals 14 residues. The CDR3 spells CASSLDSNTGELFF. CDR3 nucleotide sequence: TGTGCCAGCAGCTTGGACAGTAACACCGGGGAGCTGTTTTTT. The variable domain in full, completed from reference TRBV7-3 and TRBJ2-2, reads GAGVSQTPSNKVTEKGKYVELRCDPISGHTALYWYRQSLGQGPEFLIYFQGTGAADDSGLPNDRFFAVRPEGSVSTLKIQRTERGDSAVYLCASSLDSNTGELFFGEGSRLTVL.

This chain connects TRBV7-8 to TRBJ1-6; D remains unclear. This CDR3 contains 12 residues. Germline loops: CDR1 SGHVS, CDR2 FQNEAQ. Trimming left V 3 bases short and J 9 bases short, with 6 bases between. As DNA, the CDR3 is TGTGCCAGCAGCTTCCCCAGTTCACCCCTCCACTTT. This codes for CASSFPSSPLHF.